The entry below gives a single T cell receptor (beta chain) sequence along with its context. Its antigen is still unknown. These data belong to a study of T cell responses to AZD1222 COVID-19 vaccine. Broader study findings: Regions left unmutated in variants are reportedly the target of nearly half of spike-specific TCRs. Possibly, clonal diversity was underestimated; donors were largely white British and included more females.

CDR3 length: 13 amino acids. The germline V gene has CDR1 SGHDN and CDR2 FVKESK. V was cut by 2 bases and J by 5 bases, with 8 bases left in between. Data came from immunoSEQ multiplex PCR; TCRdb stores just in-frame clones and leaves some out. Of some 130,000 clones detected, roughly 90% appear once; the ten largest clones hold roughly 3.5%. This material consisted of peripheral blood, taken 28 days after the second AZD1222 dose. V and J are TRBV14 and TRBJ2-3, with D uncertain. This TCR derives from an adult who received the AZD1222 COVID-19 vaccine. CDR3 amino acids: CASSQQPRDTQYF. The DNA of the CDR3 is TGTGCCAGCAGCCAACAGCCCCGAGATACGCAGTATTTT.